This T cell receptor (beta chain) was recorded in a study of identical twins. Carrying unique molecular identifiers, the cDNA also gained a universal primer site through template switching. TCRdb analysed the 5' RACE reads with MiXCR anew, one entry per CDR3 protein. Here the sample spans some 790,000 distinct CDR3 sequences, roughly 18% being singletons. A few counts support this clonotype. The target antigen is unknown. Regarding the study as a whole: There was an excess of low generation probability in the out-of-frame alpha sequences that twins shared.

There are 13 residues in the CDR3. The germline V and J ends were trimmed by 4 bases and 2 bases, with 8 bases remaining between them. These data are also associated with another study on T cells expressing NK-cell markers. That paper adds: HCMV serostatus: seven of eight sequenced donors positive, one negative. Among the experiments, several used an anti-gamma-delta TCR antibody to restrict sorting to alpha-beta TCR T cells.

Sequenced input: PBMCs. The receptor was isolated from a young woman in good health. The V call is TRBV12-3 or TRBV12-4, the J call TRBJ2-5; D uncertain. Written as DNA, the CDR3 is TGTGCCAGCAGTTCGGTAGTACAAGAGACCCAGTACTTC. Amino acids: CASSSVVQETQYF.